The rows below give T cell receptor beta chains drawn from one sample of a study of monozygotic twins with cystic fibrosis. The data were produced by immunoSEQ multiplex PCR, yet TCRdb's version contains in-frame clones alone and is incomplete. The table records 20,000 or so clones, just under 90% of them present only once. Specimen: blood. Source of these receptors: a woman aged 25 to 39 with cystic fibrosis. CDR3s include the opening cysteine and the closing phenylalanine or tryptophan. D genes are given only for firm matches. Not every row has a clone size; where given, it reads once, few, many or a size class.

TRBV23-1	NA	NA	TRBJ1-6	TGCGCCAGCACCAAGGCAGGCCCCGAGCCCCCCCTCCACTTT	CASTKAGPEPPLHF
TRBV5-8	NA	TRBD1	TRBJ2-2	TGTGCCAGCAGCTCAGAAACGACAGGGGGCCGAACCGGGGAGCTGTTTTTT	CASSSETTGGRTGELFF
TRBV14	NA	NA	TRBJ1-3	TGTGCCAGCAGCCAAGCCCTTGTCTCTGGAAACACCATATATTTT	CASSQALVSGNTIYF
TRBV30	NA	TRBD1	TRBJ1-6	TGTGCCTGGAGCTACAGGGGAGGCTCACCCCTCCACTTT	CAWSYRGGSPLHF
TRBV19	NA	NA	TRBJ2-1	TGTGCCAGTAGTATTTCCTTAGGGAATGAGCAGTTCTTC	CASSISLGNEQFF
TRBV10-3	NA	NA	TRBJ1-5	TGTGCCATCAGTGCGAGTGAAAATCAGCCCCAGCATTTT	CAISASENQPQHF
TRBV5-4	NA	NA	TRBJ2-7	TGTGCCAGCAGCTCCAAGGGGGGCTCCTACGAGCAGTACTTC	CASSSKGGSYEQYF
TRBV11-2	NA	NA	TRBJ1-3	TGTGCCAGCAGCTTAGAAAGGGGCAGGAGCGGAGGAAACACCATATATTTT	CASSLERGRSGGNTIYF
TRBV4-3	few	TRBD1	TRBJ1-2	TGCGCCAGCAGCCAACAATTCAGCAGGGGGAGGTTTGGCTACACCTTC	CASSQQFSRGRFGYTF
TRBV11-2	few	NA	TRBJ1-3	TGTGCCAGCAGCTTGGGGGTTGGGGACACCATATATTTT	CASSLGVGDTIYF
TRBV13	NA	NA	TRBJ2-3	TGTGCCAGCAGCTTAAATACCGATACGCAGTATTTT	CASSLNTDTQYF
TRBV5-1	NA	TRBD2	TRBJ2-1	TGCGCCAGCAGCTTGGGACTAGCGGGGGACAATGAGCAGTTCTTC	CASSLGLAGDNEQFF
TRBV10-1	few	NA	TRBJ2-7	TGCGCCAGCAGTGAGTCGTTCTACGAGCAGTACTTC	CASSESFYEQYF
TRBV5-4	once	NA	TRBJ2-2	TGTGCCAGCAGCCCCGGGACTTTTTACACCGGGGAGCTGTTTTTT	CASSPGTFYTGELFF
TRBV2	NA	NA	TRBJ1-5	TGTGCCAGCAGCCCAGGGACAAGGCATCAGCCCCAGCATTTT	CASSPGTRHQPQHF
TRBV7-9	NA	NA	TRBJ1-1	TGTGCCAGCAGCCCCCCGACAGCTTTTCCTGAAGCTTTCTTT	CASSPPTAFPEAFF
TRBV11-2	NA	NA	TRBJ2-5	TGTGCCAGCAGCCATGGACAGTGGGGAAGTTCGGCCCAAGAGACCCAGTACTTC	CASSHGQWGSSAQETQYF
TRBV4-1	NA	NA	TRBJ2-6	TGCGCCAGCAGCCATCCTATGGGGGCTGGGGCCAACGTCCTGACTTTC	CASSHPMGAGANVLTF
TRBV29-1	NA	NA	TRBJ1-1	TGCAGCGTTGAAACCAGGGTTTCGGGTGAAGCTTTCTTT	CSVETRVSGEAFF
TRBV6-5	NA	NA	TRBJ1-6	TGTGCCAGCAGTTACTTGCAGGTTAATTCACCCCTCCACTTT	CASSYLQVNSPLHF
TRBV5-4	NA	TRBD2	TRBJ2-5	TGTGCCAGCAGCTTAGGCGGGGGGGTACAAGAGACCCAGTACTTC	CASSLGGGVQETQYF
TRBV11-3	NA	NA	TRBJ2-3	TGTGCCAGCAGCTTAGGGGGCCCAGATACGCAGTATTTT	CASSLGGPDTQYF
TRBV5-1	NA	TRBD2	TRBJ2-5	TGCGCCAGCAAGCCGGGGGGGAGGTTAGAGACCCAGTACTTC	CASKPGGRLETQYF
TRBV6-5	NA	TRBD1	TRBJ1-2	TGTGCCAGCAGTGCGGACAGGGATGTCGGCTACACCTTC	CASSADRDVGYTF
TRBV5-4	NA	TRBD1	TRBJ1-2	TGTGCCAGCAGCTCCCTGATGCGGGGGACAGGGGCGGACGGCTACACCTTC	CASSSLMRGTGADGYTF
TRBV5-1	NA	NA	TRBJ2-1	TGCGCCAGCAGCCCGGTCAGGGGTGGGATAAATGAGCAGTTCTTC	CASSPVRGGINEQFF
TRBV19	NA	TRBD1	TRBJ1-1	TGTGCCAGTAGTGCCATACAGGGGTATTTAGTGAGAGCTTTCTTT	CASSAIQGYLVRAFF
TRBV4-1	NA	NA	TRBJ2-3	TGCGCCAGCAGCCAAGTAGGCTTCACAGATACGCAGTATTTT	CASSQVGFTDTQYF
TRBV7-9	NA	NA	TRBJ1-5	TGTGCCAGCAGCTTGGCAGGGGAGGGCAATCAGCCCCAGCATTTT	CASSLAGEGNQPQHF
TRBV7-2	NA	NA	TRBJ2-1	TGTGCCAGCAGCTCCGGCGGGGCCTACAATGAGCAGTTCTTC	CASSSGGAYNEQFF
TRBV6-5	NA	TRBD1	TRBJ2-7	TGTGCCAGCAGTTTACAGGGGCCCCCGAATTTCTACGAGCAGTACTTC	CASSLQGPPNFYEQYF
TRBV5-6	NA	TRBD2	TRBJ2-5	TGTGCCAGCAGCTTGGGACTAGCGGGGGGGTCAGAGACCCAGTACTTC	CASSLGLAGGSETQYF
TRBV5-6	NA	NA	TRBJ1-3	TGTGCCAGCAGCTTGGGGGTTAACACCATATATTTT	CASSLGVNTIYF
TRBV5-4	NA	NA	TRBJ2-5	TGTGCCAGCAGCTTCTATAACAGGGAAGAGACCCAGTACTTC	CASSFYNREETQYF
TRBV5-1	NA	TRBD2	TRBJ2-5	TGCGCCAGCAGCCCCCGTCTAGCGGTCCAAGAGACCCAGTACTTC	CASSPRLAVQETQYF
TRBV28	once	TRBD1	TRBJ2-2	TGTGCCAGCAGTCCTACGCGAATCCGGGACAGGGGAAGAGCCGGGGAGCTGTTTTTT	CASSPTRIRDRGRAGELFF
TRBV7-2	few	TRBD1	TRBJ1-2	TGTGCCAGCAGCTTAGATGGCAGGGGGGATGGCTACACCTTC	CASSLDGRGDGYTF